The 7 T cell receptor beta chains in this list originate from one sample, sequenced in a study of CD8 T cells in Susac syndrome. Roughly 0.45 to 1 ug RNA was reverse transcribed with random hexamers. TCRdb reprocessed the immunoSEQ multiplex PCR reads with MiXCR, giving one entry per CDR3 protein. The sample gives approximately 120,000 distinct CDR3 sequences, around 94% of which show up once; approximately 0.22% is in the top ten. Sequencing was carried out using CD8+ T cells from PBMCs. These receptors were collected from a human donor with Susac syndrome.

The chain carries TRBV6-5 and TRBJ2-5; D not certain. The CDR3 runs to 14 residues. Trimming took 2 bases from V and 1 from J, leaving 8 bases between them. Germline V CDR1 and CDR2: MNHEY, SVGAGI. The CDR3 DNA sequence: TGTGCCAGCAGTTACAGGCGGTTCCAAGAGACCCAGTACTTC. Translated: CASSYRRFQETQYF.

This clonotype was recorded only once. The chain has TRBV4-1 and TRBJ2-1; D may match TRBD1 or TRBD2 (6 bases each). CDR1 and CDR2 (germline): MGHRA, YSYEKL. V lost 3 bases, J lost 3 bases, and 15 bases lay in between. The CDR3 consists of 16 residues. The CDR3 sequence: CASSQHYGGIYNEQFF. The CDR3 nucleotides are TGCGCCAGCAGCCAGCATTACGGGGGCATCTACAATGAGCAGTTCTTC.

The chain recombines TRBV14 with TRBJ2-7; 7 nucleotides match TRBD2. Germline V gene data show CDR1 as SGHDN and CDR2 as FVKESK. This CDR3 is 13 amino acids long. The ends lost 2 bases at V and 9 bases at J; junction bases unmatched: 7. The CDR3 region is CASSQLAGAGQYF. The CDR3 bases are TGTGCCAGCAGCCAACTGGCGGGAGCGGGGCAGTACTTC.

The chain is built from TRBV30 and TRBJ2-1, with TRBD2 as a possible D gene (5 bases). V gave up 0 bases and J gave up 4 bases, with 16 bases separating them. Germline V CDR1 and CDR2: GTSNPN, SVGIG (reference sequence). The CDR3 is made up of 16 amino acids. The CDR3 nucleotides are TGTGCCTGGAGTGTGGGAGCGGCTCCTAAATACAATGAGCAGTTCTTC. Translated: CAWSVGAAPKYNEQFF.

The chain employs TRBV12-3 or TRBV12-4 and TRBJ1-2; D is possibly TRBD1 (6 bases). The V and J ends lost 6 bases and 4 bases respectively, with 9 bases between them. The CDR3 length is 12 residues. The CDR3: CASRQGAYGYTF. CDR3 DNA: TGTGCCAGCAGACAGGGTGCCTATGGCTACACCTTC.

V and J are TRBV27 and TRBJ2-7, with D perhaps assigned TRBD1 or TRBD2 (5 bases each). Germline assignment: CDR1 MNHEY and CDR2 SMNVEV (reference sequence). Trimming pared 6 bases from V and 1 base from J, leaving 19 bases between. This CDR3 region has 16 residues. CDR3 in DNA: TGTGCCAGCAGCCCGTCGGCCGGGGCGACATCCTACGAGCAGTACTTC. This sequence encodes CASSPSAGATSYEQYF.

The sample holds a few counts of this clonotype. The chain carries TRBV7-8 and TRBJ2-7, with unresolved D. The V and J ends lost 5 bases and 5 bases respectively, with 13 bases between them. Germline assignment: CDR1 SGHVS and CDR2 FQNEAQ. The CDR3 has 13 residues. In DNA form, the CDR3 reads TGTGCCAGCAGCCCCATGGCCCACCACGAGCAGTACTTC. It encodes CASSPMAHHEQYF.